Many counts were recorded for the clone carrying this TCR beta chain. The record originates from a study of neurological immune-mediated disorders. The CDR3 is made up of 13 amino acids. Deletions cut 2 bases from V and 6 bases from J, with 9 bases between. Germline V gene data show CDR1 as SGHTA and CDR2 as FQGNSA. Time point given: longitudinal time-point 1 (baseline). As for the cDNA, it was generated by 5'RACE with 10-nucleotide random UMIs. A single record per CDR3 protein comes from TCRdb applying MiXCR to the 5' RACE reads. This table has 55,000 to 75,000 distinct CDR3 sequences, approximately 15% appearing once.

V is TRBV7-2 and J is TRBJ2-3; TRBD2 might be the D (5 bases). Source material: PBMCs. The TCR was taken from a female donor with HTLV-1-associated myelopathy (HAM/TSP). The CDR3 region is CASSLPAADTQYF. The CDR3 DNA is TGTGCCAGCAGCTTACCAGCGGCGGATACGCAGTATTTT.